The 7 T cell receptor beta chains given below trace back to one sample, sequenced in a study of T-cell memory formation after mild COVID-19. TCRdb passed the 5' RACE reads through MiXCR, listing each CDR3 protein once. The top ten clones hold more than 8% of a sample with 450,000 or so distinct CDR3 sequences, about 19% of them seen once. The sequencing sample was made of PBMCs or a T cell subset sorted from them (not recorded which). These receptors all come from an adult woman who had mild COVID-19 (a few samples of this study predate the infection). Cell type and time point are not known.

V is TRBV12-3 or TRBV12-4 and J is TRBJ1-3; 10 bases line up with TRBD1. CDR3 length: 16 amino acids. The V segment lost 6 bases and the J segment 6 bases; nucleotides outside the gene matches: 11. CDR3 sequence: CASSPGTGAGENTIYF. As DNA, the CDR3 is TGTGCCAGCAGCCCCGGGACAGGGGCCGGAGAAAACACCATATATTTT.

The chain is built from TRBV30 and TRBJ1-5; D is unresolved. V dropped 0 bases and J dropped 4 bases, with 10 bases sitting between them. CDR3 length: 14 residues. From germline, CDR1 is GTSNPN and CDR2 SVGIG (reference sequence). CDR3 in DNA: TGTGCCTGGAGTGTCCCCTGGGCGAATCAGCCCCAGCATTTT. This encodes CAWSVPWANQPQHF.

This clonotype was seen once. The chain has TRBV24-1 and TRBJ2-5, with TRBD2 matching over 7 bases. CDR1 is KGHDR and CDR2 is SFDVKD in the germline V gene. V lost 1 base to trimming and J lost 5 bases; unmatched junction nucleotides: 12. This CDR3 region has 17 residues. The CDR3 region is CATSDFGVGGSGETQYF. For the CDR3, the DNA is TGTGCCACCAGTGATTTTGGAGTTGGCGGGAGTGGGGAGACCCAGTACTTC.

The CDR3, as DNA: TGTGCCAGCAGCCAAGAGGGAGCTGGGAACCTCTACGAGCAGTACTTC. Protein product: CASSQEGAGNLYEQYF. The chain is built from TRBV4-2 and TRBJ2-7, with D possibly matching TRBD2 (5 bases). Trimming stripped 0 bases from V and 3 bases from J, with 15 bases between. The CDR3 contains 16 residues. Per the germline V gene, CDR1 is LGHNA and CDR2 is YNFKEQ.

J is TRBJ1-2 and V is TRBV15; D not certain. The CDR3 has 14 residues. V was pared by 1 base and J by 4 bases, with 10 bases between. CDR1 and CDR2 (germline): LNHNV, YYDKDF (reference sequence). CDR3 nucleotides: TGTGCCACCAGCAGAGGGCGGGGAGGCTATGGCTACACCTTC. Its translation is CATSRGRGGYGYTF.

This clonotype was observed a few times. The chain carries TRBV7-8 and TRBJ2-7, with D hard to call. CDR3 size: 13 residues. V gave up 5 bases and J gave up 3 bases, with 11 bases separating them. Germline V CDR1 and CDR2: SGHVS, FQNEAQ. The CDR3 sequence is CASSLTRDYEQYF. CDR3 in DNA: TGTGCCAGCAGCCTCACGAGAGACTACGAGCAGTACTTC.

J is TRBJ2-3 and V is TRBV7-2; 7 bases fit TRBD2. CDR1 and CDR2 from the germline V gene are SGHTA and FQGNSA. V lost 2 bases to trimming and J lost 7 bases; unmatched junction nucleotides: 3. This CDR3 has 13 residues. The CDR3 sequence: CASSLFGGNTQYF. DNA of the CDR3: TGTGCCAGCAGCTTATTCGGGGGGAATACGCAGTATTTT.